One and the same sample provided the 8 T cell receptor beta chains below, sequenced in a study of control samples from healthy donors and cancer patients. Data came from immunoSEQ multiplex PCR; TCRdb stores just in-frame clones and leaves some out. The sample has a few thousand clones; roughly four fifths are singletons. Sequencing used formalin-fixed, paraffin-embedded tissue. The receptors were sampled from a female donor with lung cancer.

The CDR3 coding sequence is TGTGCCAGCAGCGCGGGCCGGACAGGGGGGAGAGAGACCCAGTACTTC. It specifies CASSAGRTGGRETQYF. The rearrangement links TRBV7-6 to TRBJ2-5, with TRBD1 identical over 10 bases. The V gene's germline CDR1 is SGHVS and CDR2 FNYEAQ. The CDR3 has 16 residues. The V segment lost 5 bases and the J segment 4 bases; nucleotides outside the gene matches: 10.

This clone was detected once. This chain joins TRBV5-6 and TRBJ1-2; D uncertain. The ends were cut back, 1 base at V and 2 bases at J, with 9 bases in the middle. Germline V gives CDR1 SGHDT, CDR2 YYEEEE. This CDR3 is built from 14 residues. DNA for the CDR3: TGTGCCAGCAGCTTGTTTTCGGCAAACTATGGCTACACCTTC. Translation gives CASSLFSANYGYTF.

In the case of this clone: One junction end disagrees with the germline gene, perhaps due to a read error. The V and J genes are TRBV27 and TRBJ1-5, with 9 bases matching TRBD1. CDR1 is MNHEY and CDR2 is SMNVEV in the germline V gene (reference sequence). The CDR3 loop spans 14 amino acids. DNA for the CDR3: TGTGCCAGCAGTCTCGGGACAGGGAATCAACCCCAGCATTTT. Its translation is CASSLGTGNQPQHF.

Written as DNA, the CDR3 is TGCGCCAGCAGCTTCCAAACAACTAATGAAAAACTGTTTTTT. It encodes CASSFQTTNEKLFF. This chain uses TRBV5-1 with TRBJ1-4; no clear D gene. CDR1 is SGHRS, CDR2 YFSETQ, per germline. The CDR3 length is 14 residues. Deletions cut 2 bases from V and 0 bases from J, with 5 bases between.

The chain couples TRBV7-2 to TRBJ2-4; no reliable D call. CDR3 length equals 14 residues. The germline V gene encodes CDR1 SGHTA and CDR2 FQGNSA. Trimming took off 4 bases at V and 8 bases at J, with 15 bases between the two ends. CDR3 residues: CASSYTPSSDIQYF. The DNA for the CDR3 is TGTGCCAGCAGCTACACTCCTAGTTCGGACATTCAGTACTTC.

This chain uses TRBV28 with TRBJ1-6; TRBD1 is a possible D gene (5 bases). This CDR3 is built from 15 residues. Germline assignment: CDR1 MDHEN and CDR2 SYDVKM. Trimming took 2 bases from V and 9 from J, leaving 14 bases between them. The CDR3 nucleotides are TGTGCCAGCAGTTTAAATCGGCCAGGGAGTTCACCCCTCCACTTT. Protein sequence: CASSLNRPGSSPLHF.

The chain employs TRBV19 and TRBJ1-1; D remains ambiguous. V shed 10 bases and J shed 4 bases, with 16 bases lying between them. This CDR3 region has 13 residues. From germline, CDR1 is LNHDA and CDR2 SQIVND (reference sequence). CDR3 residues: CATSYGRRTEAFF. Written as DNA, the CDR3 is TGTGCCACCAGTTATGGGAGGCGCACTGAAGCTTTCTTT.

The chain links TRBV27 to TRBJ2-3; perhaps D is TRBD1 or TRBD2 (5 bases each). Germline V gene data show CDR1 as MNHEY and CDR2 as SMNVEV (reference sequence). V dropped 6 bases and J dropped 2 bases, with 12 bases sitting between them. This CDR3 has 14 residues. The CDR3 nucleotides are TGTGCCAGCAGCCCGGGGCTTTACACAGATACGCAGTATTTT. This translates into CASSPGLYTDTQYF.